This entry lists 20 T cell receptor beta chains sequenced from one sample in a study of blood T cell repertoires in COVID-19. The repertoire was sequenced with immunoSEQ multiplex PCR; TCRdb's copy has only in-frame clones and lacks some. Seen here are 95,000 to 150,000 clones, 81% observed once, and the top ten hold approximately 3.9%. The sequencing input was peripheral blood. The receptors were sampled from a woman in her fifties or sixties with acute or convalescent COVID-19.

There are a few counts of this clone. The genes are TRBV7-2 and TRBJ2-7; TRBD2 might be the D (6 bases). Germline CDR1 is SGHTA and CDR2 is FQGNSA. The length of the CDR3 is 17 residues. Trimming took off 3 bases at V and 0 bases at J, with 18 bases between the two ends. The CDR3 protein is CASSLGRRGDSSYEQYF. The CDR3 DNA is TGTGCCAGCAGCTTGGGAAGACGCGGGGATAGCTCCTACGAGCAGTACTTC.

The V gene is TRBV6-5, the J gene TRBJ1-2; unclear D gene. V was pared by 7 bases and J by 6 bases, with 15 bases between. The CDR3 loop spans 13 amino acids. CDR1 is MNHEY, CDR2 SVGAGI, per germline. The CDR3 protein is CASITGGSDGYTF. The CDR3 DNA reads TGTGCCAGCATAACCGGCGGGTCTGATGGCTACACCTTC.

V is TRBV5-5 and J is TRBJ1-1; D gene unclear. From germline, CDR1 is SGHKS and CDR2 YYEKEE (reference sequence). The CDR3 length is 13 residues. The V end lost 3 bases, the J end lost 2 bases, and 8 bases lay between the germline ends. CDR3 DNA sequence: TGTGCCAGCAGCTCCGGGTTCAACACTGAAGCTTTCTTT. Its translation: CASSSGFNTEAFF.

The J gene is TRBJ2-6, the V gene TRBV19; 8 positions agree with TRBD1. The length of the CDR3 is 19 residues. The V segment lost 2 bases and the J segment 1 base; nucleotides outside the gene matches: 10. Germline CDR1 and CDR2: LNHDA and SQIVND (reference sequence). The CDR3 DNA reads TGTGCCAGTAGTATAATGAAGGGACAGGTCCTATCTGGGGCCAACGTCCTGACTTTC. Translating it yields CASSIMKGQVLSGANVLTF.

The chain uses TRBV20-1 and TRBJ1-6, with 10 bases that match TRBD1. The CDR3 spans 11 residues. The germline gives CDR1 DFQATT, CDR2 SNEGSKA (reference sequence). Losses at the gene ends were 4 bases for V and 14 bases for J; bases not matched to a gene: 2. CDR3 amino acids: CSATGQGALHF. CDR3 in DNA: TGCAGTGCTACCGGACAGGGGGCCCTCCACTTT.

V gene TRBV6-1 combines with J gene TRBJ1-4, with 7 bases identical to TRBD1. J lost 6 bases, V lost 3 bases, and 4 bases had no gene match. The germline CDR1 and CDR2 sequences are MNHNS and SASEGT. The CDR3 has 14 residues. CDR3 loop: CASSDKGADEKLFF. The CDR3 DNA reads as TGTGCCAGCAGTGACAAGGGGGCAGATGAAAAACTGTTTTTT.

The CDR3 DNA is TGTGCCAGCAGCCCGAACAGGGACGGCTACACCTTC. Translating it yields CASSPNRDGYTF. V is TRBV3-1 (or the pseudogene TRBV3-2) and J is TRBJ1-2; tentatively, D is TRBD1 (6 bases). CDR3 length: 12 amino acids. Trimming removed 4 bases at V and 8 bases at J, with 11 bases between. CDR1 is LGHDT, CDR2 YNNKEL, per germline (reference sequence).

The V gene is TRBV5-1, the J gene TRBJ1-1; 9 nucleotides agree with TRBD1. This CDR3 spans 14 amino acids. Trimming cost V 2 bases and J 1 base; bases outside gene matches: 0. Looked up from germline, CDR1 is SGHRS and CDR2 is YFSETQ. Here the CDR3 reads CASSLQGANTEAFF. The CDR3 DNA reads as TGCGCCAGCAGCTTACAGGGGGCGAACACTGAAGCTTTCTTT.

The chain carries TRBV30 and TRBJ1-1; 9 nucleotides agree with TRBD1. This CDR3 region has 13 residues. CDR1 and CDR2 (germline): GTSNPN, SVGIG (reference sequence). V gave up 2 bases and J gave up 3 bases; unmatched junction bases: 1. Written as DNA, the CDR3 is TGTGCCTGGAGTCGGGACAGGGACACTGAAGCTTTCTTT. Its protein product is CAWSRDRDTEAFF.

The V gene is TRBV5-1, the J gene TRBJ1-3; possible D gene TRBD1, 5 bases. The CDR3 has 14 amino acids. The V gene's germline CDR1 is SGHRS and CDR2 YFSETQ. V shed 0 bases and J shed 1 base, with 5 bases lying between them. CDR3 bases: TGCGCCAGCAGCTTGGGACAGTCTGGAAACACCATATATTTT. Amino acid sequence: CASSLGQSGNTIYF.

This chain joins TRBV9 and TRBJ2-7; 10 nucleotides agree with TRBD2. Germline values: CDR1 SGDLS, CDR2 YYNGEE. The CDR3 sequence is 15 residues long. V shed 0 bases and J 4 bases; nucleotides not matched to a gene: 4. The CDR3 bases are TGTGCCAGCAGCGTAGCTGGAGCGGGAGGGTACGAGCAGTACTTC. As protein: CASSVAGAGGYEQYF.

The chain joins TRBV18 to TRBJ2-7, with TRBD2 identical over 13 bases. CDR1 KGHSH and CDR2 LQKENI come from the germline V gene. CDR3 length equals 15 residues. V lost 4 bases, J lost 7 bases, and 7 bases stayed unmatched. CDR3 protein: CASSRGLAGAREQYF. The CDR3 nucleotides are TGTGCCAGCTCACGCGGACTAGCGGGAGCTAGGGAGCAGTACTTC. Variable domain in full (rest from reference TRBV18 and TRBJ2-7): NAGVMQNPRHLVRRRGQEARLRCSPMKGHSHVYWYRQLPEEGLKFMVYLQKENIIDESGMPKERFSAEFPKEGPSILRIQQVVRGDSAAYFCASSRGLAGAREQYFGPGTRLTVT.

The chain's CDR3 is CASMWGRDTEAFF. CDR3 DNA sequence: TGTGCCAGCATGTGGGGGCGCGACACTGAAGCTTTCTTT. The V gene is TRBV6-5, the J gene TRBJ1-1, with D possibly being TRBD1 (6 bases). The V gene lost 7 bases and the J gene lost 3 bases, with 12 bases spanning the gap. This CDR3 spans 13 amino acids. Per the germline V gene, CDR1 is MNHEY and CDR2 is SVGAGI.

The chain recombines TRBV5-1 with TRBJ2-5; 8 nucleotides agree with TRBD1. Germline-derived CDR1 and CDR2 are SGHRS and YFSETQ. V lost 7 bases and J lost 5; bases outside the gene matches: 10. The CDR3 is made up of 14 amino acids. The CDR3 is CASASRDRSETQYF. CDR3 sequence (DNA): TGCGCCAGCGCGTCCCGGGACAGGTCCGAGACCCAGTACTTC.

This sequence joins TRBV3-1 (or the pseudogene TRBV3-2) and TRBJ2-3, with 9 nucleotides matching TRBD2. Looked up from germline, CDR1 is LGHDT and CDR2 is YNNKEL (reference sequence). CDR3 size: 17 residues. Germline trimming cut 0 bases from V and 0 bases from J; bases unmatched to any gene: 4. CDR3 loop: CASSQESLAGSTDTQYF. CDR3 DNA sequence: TGTGCCAGCAGCCAAGAAAGTCTAGCGGGAAGCACAGATACGCAGTATTTT.

V usage is TRBV19 and J usage is TRBJ2-7; 7 bases map to TRBD2. Germline V gene data show CDR1 as LNHDA and CDR2 as SQIVND (reference sequence). This CDR3 is built from 14 residues. V was pared by 4 bases and J by 5 bases, with 8 bases of the junction left unmatched. Here the CDR3 reads CASSKGGPWDEQYF. As DNA, the CDR3 is TGTGCCAGTAGTAAGGGAGGGCCTTGGGACGAGCAGTACTTC. Drawing the rest from reference TRBV19 and TRBJ2-7, the complete variable domain is DGGITQSPKYLFRKEGQNVTLSCEQNLNHDAMYWYRQDPGQGLRLIYYSQIVNDFQKGDIAEGYSVSREKKESFPLTVTSAQKNPTAFYLCASSKGGPWDEQYFGPGTRLTVT.

This clone was observed a handful of times. The chain employs TRBV7-9 and TRBJ1-1; no firm D call. Germline-derived CDR1 and CDR2 are SEHNR and FQNEAQ (reference sequence). V dropped 3 bases and J dropped 6 bases, with 11 bases sitting between them. The CDR3 is 13 residues long. Here the CDR3 reads CASSLTSLAEAFF. The DNA for the CDR3 is TGTGCCAGCAGCTTGACAAGTCTCGCTGAAGCTTTCTTT.

The chain uses TRBV5-1 and TRBJ2-7, with 7 bases that match TRBD1. Germline lookup yields CDR1 SGHRS and CDR2 YFSETQ. Trimming at V came to 4 bases and at J to 7 bases, leaving 11 bases not matched to a gene. The CDR3 totals 14 residues. CDR3 sequence reads: CASSPGGVDDEQYF. The DNA of the CDR3 is TGCGCCAGCAGCCCAGGGGGTGTTGACGATGAGCAGTACTTC.

The gene calls are TRBV9 and TRBJ2-1; D is unclear. The CDR3 totals 13 residues. Per the germline V gene, CDR1 is SGDLS and CDR2 is YYNGEE. V lost 3 bases and J 8 bases, leaving 12 bases between the germline ends. The CDR3 region is CASSASVAHEQFF. The CDR3 nucleotides read TGTGCCAGCAGCGCCTCCGTAGCCCATGAGCAGTTCTTC.

V and J are TRBV28 and TRBJ1-3, with D possibly being TRBD1 (6 bases). The CDR3 covers 14 residues. V was pared by 6 bases and J by 1 base, with 10 bases between. Germline V CDR1 and CDR2: MDHEN, SYDVKM. The chain's CDR3 is CASSVRGSGNTIYF. In nucleotides, the CDR3 is TGTGCCAGCAGCGTCAGGGGTTCTGGAAACACCATATATTTT.